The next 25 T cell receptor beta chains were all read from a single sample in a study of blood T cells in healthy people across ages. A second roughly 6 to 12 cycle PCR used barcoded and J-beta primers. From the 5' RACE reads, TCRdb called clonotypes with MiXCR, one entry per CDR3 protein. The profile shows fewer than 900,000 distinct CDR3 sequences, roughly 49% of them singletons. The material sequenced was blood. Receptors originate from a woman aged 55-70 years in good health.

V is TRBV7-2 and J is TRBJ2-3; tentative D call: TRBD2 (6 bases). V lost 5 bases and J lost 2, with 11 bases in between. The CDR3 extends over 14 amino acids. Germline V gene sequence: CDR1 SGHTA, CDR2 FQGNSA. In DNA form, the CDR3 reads TGTGCCAGCAGCGCGACTAGGCACACAGATACGCAGTATTTT. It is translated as CASSATRHTDTQYF.

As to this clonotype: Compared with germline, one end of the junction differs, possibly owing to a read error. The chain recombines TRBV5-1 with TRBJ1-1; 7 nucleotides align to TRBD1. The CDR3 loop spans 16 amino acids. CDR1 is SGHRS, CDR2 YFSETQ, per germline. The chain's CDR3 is CANSHLPPDRVAEAFF. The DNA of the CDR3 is TGCGCCAACAGCCATCTACCCCCCGACAGGGTTGCTGAAGCTTTCTTT.

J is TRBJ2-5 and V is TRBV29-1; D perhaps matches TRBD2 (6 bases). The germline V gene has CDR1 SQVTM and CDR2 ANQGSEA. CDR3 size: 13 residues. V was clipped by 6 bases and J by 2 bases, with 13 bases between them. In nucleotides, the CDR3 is TGCAGCGTCAGGCGGGACTTTCAAGAGACCCAGTACTTC. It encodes CSVRRDFQETQYF.

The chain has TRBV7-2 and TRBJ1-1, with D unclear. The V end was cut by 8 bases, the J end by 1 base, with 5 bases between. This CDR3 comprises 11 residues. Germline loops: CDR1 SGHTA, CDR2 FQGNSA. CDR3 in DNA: TGTGCCAGCGGCTGGAACACTGAAGCTTTCTTT. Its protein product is CASGWNTEAFF.

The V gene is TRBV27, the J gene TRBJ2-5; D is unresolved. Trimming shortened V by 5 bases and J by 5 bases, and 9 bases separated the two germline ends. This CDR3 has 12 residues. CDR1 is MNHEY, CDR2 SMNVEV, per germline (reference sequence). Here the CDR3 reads CASSGVGETQYF. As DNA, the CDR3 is TGTGCCAGCAGTGGCGTTGGGGAGACCCAGTACTTC.

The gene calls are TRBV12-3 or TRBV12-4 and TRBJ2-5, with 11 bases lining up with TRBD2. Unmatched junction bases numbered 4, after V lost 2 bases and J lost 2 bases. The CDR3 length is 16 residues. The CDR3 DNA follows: TGTGCCAGCAGTTTATTTGCTAGCGGGGGGCAAGAGACCCAGTACTTC. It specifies CASSLFASGGQETQYF.

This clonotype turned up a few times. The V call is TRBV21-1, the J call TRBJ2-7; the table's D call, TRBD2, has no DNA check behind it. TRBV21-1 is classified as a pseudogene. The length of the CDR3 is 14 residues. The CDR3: CASRGASGLREQYF. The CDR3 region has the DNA TGTGCCAGCAGGGGGGCTAGCGGGCTTCGCGAGCAGTACTTC.

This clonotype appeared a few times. CDR3 nucleotide sequence: TGTGCCAGCAGCCCGACCCTAGGGGGGACGAAGGGCTACACCTTC. It specifies CASSPTLGGTKGYTF. The chain combines TRBV12-3 or TRBV12-4 with TRBJ1-2; tentatively, D is TRBD1 (6 bases). The CDR3 has 15 amino acids. Between the trimmed V and J ends, which lost 6 bases and 8 bases, there was a span of 22 bases.

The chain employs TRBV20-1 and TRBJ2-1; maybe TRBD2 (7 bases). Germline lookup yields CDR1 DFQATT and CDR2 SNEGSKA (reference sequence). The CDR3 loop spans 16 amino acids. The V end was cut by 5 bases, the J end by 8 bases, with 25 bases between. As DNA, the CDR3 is TGCAGTGCTGCAACTCATAGGGGGGGTTACAATGATGAGCAGTTCTTC. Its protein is CSAATHRGGYNDEQFF.

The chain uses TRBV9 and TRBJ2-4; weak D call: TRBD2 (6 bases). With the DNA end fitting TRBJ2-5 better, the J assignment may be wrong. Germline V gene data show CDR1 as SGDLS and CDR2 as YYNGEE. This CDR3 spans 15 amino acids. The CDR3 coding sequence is TGTGCCAGCAGCAGAAGATGGGGCGGGGAAGAGACCCAGTACTTC. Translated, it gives CASSRRWGGEETQYF.

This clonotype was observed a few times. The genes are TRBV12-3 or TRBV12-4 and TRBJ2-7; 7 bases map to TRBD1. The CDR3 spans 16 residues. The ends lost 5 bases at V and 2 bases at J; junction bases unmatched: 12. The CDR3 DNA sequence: TGTGCCAGCAGTGTATTCCCGGGACAGAATGCCTACGAGCAGTACTTC. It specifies CASSVFPGQNAYEQYF.

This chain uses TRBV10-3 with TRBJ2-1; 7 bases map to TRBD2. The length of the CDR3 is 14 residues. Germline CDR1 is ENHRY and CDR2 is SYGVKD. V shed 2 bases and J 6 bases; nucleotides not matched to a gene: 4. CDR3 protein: CAISEGRGSNEQFF. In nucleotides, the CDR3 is TGTGCCATCAGTGAGGGGCGGGGGTCCAATGAGCAGTTCTTC.

In DNA form, the CDR3 reads TGTGCCAGCAGCTCGAGGGTCTTCGGGGACTATGGCTACACCTTC. Residues: CASSSRVFGDYGYTF. The J gene is TRBJ1-2, the V gene TRBV7-2; D not certain. The germline V and J ends were trimmed by 4 bases and 3 bases, with 15 bases remaining between them. CDR1 SGHTA and CDR2 FQGNSA come from the germline V gene. CDR3 size: 15 residues.

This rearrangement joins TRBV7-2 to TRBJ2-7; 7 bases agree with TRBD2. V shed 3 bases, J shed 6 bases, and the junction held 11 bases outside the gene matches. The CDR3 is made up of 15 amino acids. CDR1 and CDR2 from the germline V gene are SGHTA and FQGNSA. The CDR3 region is CASSFGTIFKREQYF. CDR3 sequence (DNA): TGTGCCAGCAGCTTCGGGACTATCTTTAAACGCGAGCAGTACTTC. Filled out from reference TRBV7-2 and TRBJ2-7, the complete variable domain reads GAGVSQSPSNKVTEKGKDVELRCDPISGHTALYWYRQSLGQGLEFLIYFQGNSAPDKSGLPSDRFSAERTGGSVSTLTIQRTQQEDSAVYLCASSFGTIFKREQYFGPGTRLTVT.

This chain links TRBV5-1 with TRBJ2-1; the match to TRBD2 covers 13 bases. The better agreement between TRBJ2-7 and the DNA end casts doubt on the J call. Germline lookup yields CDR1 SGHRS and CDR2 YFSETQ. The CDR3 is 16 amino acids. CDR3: CASSLTSGRGYNEQYF. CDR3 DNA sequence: TGCGCCAGCAGCTTAACTAGCGGGAGGGGATACAATGAGCAGTACTTC.

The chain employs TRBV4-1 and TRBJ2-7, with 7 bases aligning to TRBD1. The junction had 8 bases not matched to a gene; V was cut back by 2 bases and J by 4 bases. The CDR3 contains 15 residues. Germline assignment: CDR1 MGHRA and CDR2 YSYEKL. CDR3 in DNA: TGCGCCAGCAGCCAAAGACAGGGTGGAGAATACGAGCAGTACTTC. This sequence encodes CASSQRQGGEYEQYF.

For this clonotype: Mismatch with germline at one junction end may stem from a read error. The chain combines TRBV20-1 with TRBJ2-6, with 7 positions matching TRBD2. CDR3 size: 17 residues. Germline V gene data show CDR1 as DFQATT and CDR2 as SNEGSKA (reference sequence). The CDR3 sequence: CSARDPRGRGGANVLNF. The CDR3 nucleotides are TGCAGTGCTAGAGATCCCCGGGGGAGGGGAGGGGCCAACGTCCTGAATTTC.

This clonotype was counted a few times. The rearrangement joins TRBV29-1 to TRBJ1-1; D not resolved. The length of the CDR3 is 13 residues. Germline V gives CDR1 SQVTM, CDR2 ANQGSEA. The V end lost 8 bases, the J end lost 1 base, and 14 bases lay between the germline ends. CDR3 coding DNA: TGCAGCTCCCGAAATAGTCGGAACACTGAAGCTTTCTTT. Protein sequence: CSSRNSRNTEAFF.

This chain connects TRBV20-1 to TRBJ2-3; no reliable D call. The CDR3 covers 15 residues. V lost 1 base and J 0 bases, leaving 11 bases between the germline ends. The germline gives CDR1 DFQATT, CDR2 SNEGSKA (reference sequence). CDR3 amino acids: CSARVATQSTDTQYF. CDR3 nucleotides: TGCAGTGCTAGAGTAGCAACCCAGAGCACAGATACGCAGTATTTT.

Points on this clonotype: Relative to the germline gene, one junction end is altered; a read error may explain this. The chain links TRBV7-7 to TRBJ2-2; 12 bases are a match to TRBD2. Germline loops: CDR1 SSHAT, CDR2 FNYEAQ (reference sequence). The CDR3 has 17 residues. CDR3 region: CASSSRTSGKNTGELFF. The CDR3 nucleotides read TGTGCTAGCAGCTCGAGGACTAGCGGGAAGAACACCGGGGAGCTGTTTTTT.

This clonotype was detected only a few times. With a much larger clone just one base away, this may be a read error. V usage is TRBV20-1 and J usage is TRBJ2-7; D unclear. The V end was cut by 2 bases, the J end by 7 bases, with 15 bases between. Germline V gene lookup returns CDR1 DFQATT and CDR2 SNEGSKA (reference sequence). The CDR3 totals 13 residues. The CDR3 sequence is CSARSGLVQEQYF. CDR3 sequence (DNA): TGCAGTGCTAGATCTGGCTTAGTTCAGGAGCAGTACTTC.

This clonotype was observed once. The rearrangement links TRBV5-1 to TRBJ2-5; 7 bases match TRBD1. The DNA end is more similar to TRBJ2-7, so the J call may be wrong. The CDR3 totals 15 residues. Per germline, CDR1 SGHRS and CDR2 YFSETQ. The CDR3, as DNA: TGCGCCAGCAAGCCGACAGGGTTCGGTGTCTACGAGCAGTACTTC. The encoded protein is CASKPTGFGVYEQYF.

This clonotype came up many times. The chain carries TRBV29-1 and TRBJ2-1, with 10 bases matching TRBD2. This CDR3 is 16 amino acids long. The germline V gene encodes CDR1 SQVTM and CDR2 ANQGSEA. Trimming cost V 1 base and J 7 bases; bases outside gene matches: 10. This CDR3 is CSVEVSISGRVNEQFF. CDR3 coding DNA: TGCAGCGTTGAAGTTTCCATAAGCGGGAGGGTTAATGAGCAGTTCTTC.

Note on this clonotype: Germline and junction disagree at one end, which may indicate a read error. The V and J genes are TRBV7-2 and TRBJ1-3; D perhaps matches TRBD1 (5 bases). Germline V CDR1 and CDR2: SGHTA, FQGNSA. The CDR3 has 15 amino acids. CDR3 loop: CAGSLVSGPGNTIYF. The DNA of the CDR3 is TGTGCCGGCAGCTTAGTCTCAGGGCCAGGAAACACCATATATTTT.

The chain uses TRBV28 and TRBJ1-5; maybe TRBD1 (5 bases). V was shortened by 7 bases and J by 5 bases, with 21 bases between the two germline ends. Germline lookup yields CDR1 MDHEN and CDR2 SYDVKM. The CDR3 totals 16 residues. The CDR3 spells CASIPAIQGTDQPQHF. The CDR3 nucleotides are TGTGCCAGCATTCCAGCAATCCAGGGAACGGATCAGCCCCAGCATTTT.